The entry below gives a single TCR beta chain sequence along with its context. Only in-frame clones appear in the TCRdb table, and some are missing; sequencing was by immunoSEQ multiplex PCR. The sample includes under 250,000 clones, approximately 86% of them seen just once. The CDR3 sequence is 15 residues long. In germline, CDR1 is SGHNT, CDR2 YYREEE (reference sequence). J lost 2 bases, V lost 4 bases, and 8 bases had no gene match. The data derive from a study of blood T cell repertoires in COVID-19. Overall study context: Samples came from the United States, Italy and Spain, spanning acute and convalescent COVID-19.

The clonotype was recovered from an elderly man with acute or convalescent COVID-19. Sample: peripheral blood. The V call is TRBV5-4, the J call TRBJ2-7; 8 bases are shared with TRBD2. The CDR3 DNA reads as TGTGCCAGCAGCACCCCCGGGACTAGTCCCTACGAGCAGTACTTC. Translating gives CASSTPGTSPYEQYF.